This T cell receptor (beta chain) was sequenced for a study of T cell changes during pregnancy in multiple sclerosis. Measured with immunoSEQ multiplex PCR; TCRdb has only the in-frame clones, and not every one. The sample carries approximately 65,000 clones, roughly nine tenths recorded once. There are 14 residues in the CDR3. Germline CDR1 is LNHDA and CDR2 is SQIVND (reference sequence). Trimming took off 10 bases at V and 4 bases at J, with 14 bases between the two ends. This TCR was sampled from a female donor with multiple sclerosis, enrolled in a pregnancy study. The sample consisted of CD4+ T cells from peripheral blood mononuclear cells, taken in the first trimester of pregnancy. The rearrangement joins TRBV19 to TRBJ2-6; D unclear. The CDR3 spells CATEKAMGANVLTF. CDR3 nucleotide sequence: TGTGCCACGGAGAAGGCTATGGGGGCCAACGTCCTGACTTTC.